This is a list of T cell receptor beta chains from one sample in a study of blood T cell repertoires in COVID-19. Libraries were prepared by immunoSEQ multiplex PCR; TCRdb keeps only in-frame clonotypes and omits some of them. The sample yields more than 35,000 clones, 87% seen once. Specimen: peripheral blood. The receptors originated from a man in his fifties or sixties with acute or convalescent COVID-19. Each CDR3 is given with its conserved first and last residue. The D gene is left open where the match is weak. Clone size, where shown, is once, few, many, or a class for clones that have expanded.

v_gene,d_gene,abundance,j_gene,len,CDR3aa,CDR3nt
TRBV5-4,-,-,TRBJ2-1,14,CASSLASSRNEQFF,TGTGCCAGCAGCTTGGCGTCGAGTCGCAATGAGCAGTTCTTC
TRBV7-2,-,-,TRBJ2-5,16,CASSLNMPGSGETQYF,TGTGCCAGCAGCCTAAACATGCCGGGGTCGGGAGAGACCCAGTACTTC
TRBV19,-,-,TRBJ1-1,14,CASSIRQGTAEAFF,TGTGCCAGTAGTATAAGGCAGGGTACCGCTGAAGCTTTCTTT
TRBV2,TRBD1,-,TRBJ2-1,15,CASSGLSGGGNEQFF,TGTGCCAGCAGTGGCTTGTCAGGGGGTGGGAATGAGCAGTTCTTC
TRBV3-1/TRBV3-2,-,-,TRBJ1-4,12,CASSSTNEKLFF,TGTGCCAGCTCCTCAACTAATGAAAAACTGTTTTTT
TRBV4-1,TRBD1,-,TRBJ2-2,15,CASSRTGRGTGELFF,TGCGCCAGCAGCCGAACGGGCAGGGGGACCGGGGAGCTGTTTTTT
TRBV24-1,-,-,TRBJ1-2,16,CATSDSNRVLRYGYTF,TGTGCCACCAGTGATTCCAACAGAGTCCTTAGGTATGGCTACACCTTC
TRBV2,TRBD2,-,TRBJ2-6,14,CAGRGGAGANVLTF,TGTGCCGGACGGGGGGGGGCTGGGGCCAACGTCCTGACTTTC
TRBV15,TRBD2,-,TRBJ2-7,13,CATSRDLFSGRSF,TGTGCCACCAGCAGAGATCTGTTTAGCGGGAGGAGCTTC
TRBV11-2,TRBD2,-,TRBJ2-4,16,CASSSLLAGGANIQYF,TGTGCCAGCAGTTCACTCCTAGCGGGAGGGGCAAACATTCAGTACTTC
TRBV28,TRBD2,-,TRBJ2-7,14,CASTTSGSVYEQYF,TGTGCCAGCACTACTAGCGGGAGTGTGTACGAGCAGTACTTC
TRBV2,-,-,TRBJ1-5,16,CASKFYGPGSNQPQHF,TGTGCCAGCAAATTTTACGGGCCGGGGAGCAATCAGCCCCAGCATTTT
TRBV19,-,-,TRBJ1-1,14,CASSVRRGNTEAFF,TGTGCCAGTAGTGTTAGACGGGGGAACACTGAAGCTTTCTTT
TRBV18,TRBD2,-,TRBJ2-1,15,CASSPQAGGYNEQFF,TGTGCCAGCTCACCACAGGCGGGAGGTTACAATGAGCAGTTCTTC
TRBV7-2,-,-,TRBJ1-5,13,CASSFNQDQPQHF,TGTGCCAGCAGCTTTAATCAGGATCAGCCCCAGCATTTT
TRBV3-1/TRBV3-2,-,-,TRBJ2-3,15,CVSSQESAVTDTQYF,TGTGTCAGCAGCCAAGAATCGGCGGTTACAGATACGCAGTATTTT
TRBV6-1,TRBD2,-,TRBJ2-5,16,CASSEIGTSGFGTQYF,TGTGCCAGCAGTGAAATCGGGACTAGCGGGTTCGGGACCCAGTACTTC
TRBV6-5,-,-,TRBJ2-1,12,CASRVLGGEQFF,TGTGCCAGCAGGGTGTTAGGGGGTGAGCAGTTCTTC
TRBV7-6,TRBD1,-,TRBJ1-4,14,CASSLGQGDEKLFF,TGTGCCAGCAGCCTTGGACAGGGGGATGAAAAACTGTTTTTT
TRBV7-2,TRBD2,-,TRBJ2-1,18,CASSLRPPGLAGDNEQFF,TGTGCCAGCAGCTTAAGACCGCCGGGACTAGCGGGAGACAATGAGCAGTTCTTC
TRBV24-1,TRBD1,-,TRBJ2-6,18,CATPLTGTEISGANVLTF,TGTGCCACTCCTTTGACCGGGACAGAGATCTCTGGGGCCAACGTCCTGACTTTC
TRBV6-5,-,-,TRBJ1-3,15,CASSSRTDSGNTIYF,TGTGCCAGCAGTTCTCGGACAGACTCTGGAAACACCATATATTTT
TRBV5-1,-,-,TRBJ2-6,16,CASSSVGGSGANVLTF,TGCGCCAGCAGCTCGGTCGGAGGCTCTGGGGCCAACGTCCTGACTTTC
TRBV2,TRBD1,-,TRBJ2-5,13,CASRTGEGETQYF,TGTGCCAGCAGGACAGGGGAAGGAGAGACCCAGTACTTC
TRBV4-2,TRBD2,-,TRBJ2-1,17,CASSQGGTSGTYNEQFF,TGTGCCAGCAGCCAAGGGGGGACTAGCGGGACTTACAATGAGCAGTTCTTC
TRBV4-3,-,-,TRBJ2-2,16,CASSRSGHPNTGELFF,TGCGCCAGCAGCAGGTCAGGACACCCGAACACCGGGGAGCTGTTTTTT
TRBV6-2/TRBV6-3,-,-,TRBJ2-1,13,CASSHGGPNEQFF,TGTGCCAGCAGTCATGGAGGCCCCAATGAGCAGTTCTTC
TRBV5-1,-,-,TRBJ2-6,16,CASSWRAGTGANVLTF,TGCGCCAGCAGCTGGAGGGCGGGGACTGGGGCCAACGTCCTGACTTTC
TRBV4-2,-,-,TRBJ1-1,17,CASSQDLGGGRNTEAFF,TGTGCCAGCAGCCAAGATCTAGGGGGGGGCAGGAACACTGAAGCTTTCTTT
TRBV5-4,-,-,TRBJ1-1,11,CASSFGTEAFF,TGTGCCAGCAGCTTCGGGACTGAAGCTTTCTTT
TRBV2,-,large,TRBJ2-2,17,CASSEGGGVRNTGELFF,TGTGCCAGCAGTGAAGGTGGCGGGGTGAGGAACACCGGGGAGCTGTTTTTT
TRBV3-1/TRBV3-2,-,-,TRBJ2-7,14,CASSQGRTSYEQYF,TGTGCCAGCAGCCAGGGGAGGACCTCCTACGAGCAGTACTTC
TRBV7-9,-,-,TRBJ1-5,14,CASSLVGRGQPQHF,TGTGCCAGCAGCTTAGTAGGCAGGGGTCAGCCCCAGCATTTT
TRBV7-9,-,-,TRBJ1-1,16,CASSFPRSPMNTEAFF,TGTGCCAGCAGCTTCCCGAGATCCCCCATGAACACTGAAGCTTTCTTT
TRBV5-1,-,-,TRBJ1-2,11,CASRGDGDYTF,TGCGCCAGCAGGGGCGACGGGGACTACACCTTC
TRBV5-5,TRBD1,few,TRBJ1-4,14,CASGNGQGREKLFF,TGTGCCAGCGGGAACGGACAGGGGCGTGAAAAACTGTTTTTT
TRBV24-1,TRBD2,-,TRBJ2-1,14,CATSDRTSTNEQFF,TGTGCCACCAGTGATAGGACTAGTACCAATGAGCAGTTCTTC
TRBV12-3/TRBV12-4,-,once,TRBJ2-1,13,CASSLNRWNEQFF,TGTGCCAGCAGTTTAAACAGGTGGAATGAGCAGTTCTTC
TRBV5-1,-,-,TRBJ2-1,15,CASSLVLAPANEQFF,TGCGCCAGCAGCTTGGTATTAGCACCGGCCAATGAGCAGTTCTTC
TRBV7-8,-,once,TRBJ2-7,15,CASSLSAPSSYEQYF,TGTGCCAGCAGCCTTAGTGCCCCTAGCTCCTACGAGCAGTACTTC
TRBV18,-,-,TRBJ2-5,14,CASSSPQGQETQYF,TGTGCCAGCTCATCACCCCAGGGGCAAGAGACCCAGTACTTC
TRBV10-3,TRBD1,few,TRBJ2-7,14,CAISGDRGTYEQYF,TGTGCCATCAGTGGGGACAGGGGAACCTACGAGCAGTACTTC